These 32 T cell receptor beta chains came from one sample sequenced in a study of neoadjuvant anti-PD-1 for oral cavity cancer. Using immunoSEQ multiplex PCR, the repertoire was profiled, and TCRdb retains in-frame clones only, with some absent. The sample lists some 66,000 clones; 80% to 90% were seen once. Sequenced here: PBMCs, sampled before nivolumab (anti-PD-1) treatment. Receptor source: a person aged 35-80 years with oral cavity squamous cell carcinoma.

This chain links TRBV28 with TRBJ1-5; TRBD1 might be the D (5 bases). The CDR3 contains 17 residues. V gave up 2 bases and J gave up 6 bases, with 20 bases separating them. Per germline, CDR1 MDHEN and CDR2 SYDVKM. DNA of the CDR3: TGTGCCAGCAGTTTAGCGGGGCAGCTACAGCTGGGTCAGCCCCAGCATTTT. This gives the protein CASSLAGQLQLGQPQHF.

This clone turned up a few times. The chain combines TRBV11-2 with TRBJ1-6, with D possibly TRBD1 on 5 matching bases. The V and J ends lost 5 bases and 5 bases respectively, with 10 bases between them. The CDR3 contains 14 residues. Germline lookup yields CDR1 SGHAT and CDR2 FQNNGV. The CDR3 loop is CASSPPGHNSPLHF. The CDR3, as DNA: TGTGCCAGCAGCCCCCCGGGACATAATTCACCCCTCCACTTT. The whole variable domain, remainder taken from reference TRBV11-2 and TRBJ1-6, is EAGVAQSPRYKIIEKRQSVAFWCNPISGHATLYWYQQILGQGPKLLIQFQNNGVVDDSQLPKDRFSAERLKGVDSTLKIQPAKLEDSAVYLCASSPPGHNSPLHFGNGTRLTVT.

The chain uses TRBV7-8 and TRBJ2-7, with 9 bases that match TRBD2. Trimming at V came to 5 bases and at J to 1 base, leaving 9 bases not matched to a gene. Germline V lookup: CDR1 SGHVS, CDR2 FQNEAQ. The CDR3 has 16 amino acids. The CDR3 region is CASSPQGSGGSYEQYF. The CDR3 DNA reads as TGTGCCAGCAGCCCCCAGGGTAGCGGGGGATCCTACGAGCAGTACTTC.

The gene calls are TRBV6-1 and TRBJ1-3; D perhaps matches TRBD1 (5 bases). Looked up from germline, CDR1 is MNHNS and CDR2 is SASEGT. This CDR3 has 15 amino acids. Trimming cost V 6 bases and J 0 bases, with 12 bases left between them. CDR3 bases: TGTGCCAGCAGGAAGGACATACGCTCTGGAAACACCATATATTTT. This gives the protein CASRKDIRSGNTIYF.

V gene TRBV4-1 combines with J gene TRBJ1-5, with D possibly being TRBD1 (5 bases). Germline CDR1 reads MGHRA; CDR2 reads YSYEKL. V was shortened by 2 bases and J by 2 bases, with 10 bases between the two germline ends. The CDR3 covers 15 residues. This CDR3 reads CASSQQGLGNQPQHF. CDR3 DNA: TGCGCCAGCAGCCAACAGGGTTTGGGCAATCAGCCCCAGCATTTT.

This clone was detected a few times. This may be a read error: a much more frequent sequence differs by one nucleotide. This chain connects TRBV28 to TRBJ2-2, with D perhaps matching TRBD1 (6 bases). The CDR3 loop spans 13 amino acids. Germline values: CDR1 MDHEN, CDR2 SYDVKM. V dropped 5 bases and J dropped 3 bases, with 7 bases sitting between them. The CDR3: CASSNRDTGELFF. In nucleotides, the CDR3 is TGTGCCAGCAGTAACAGGGACACCGGGGAGCTGTTTTTT.

The genes are TRBV28 and TRBJ1-5, with D possibly matching TRBD1 (6 bases). V shed 8 bases and J shed 5 bases, with 16 bases lying between them. The CDR3 runs 14 residues. Germline V gene data show CDR1 as MDHEN and CDR2 as SYDVKM. The CDR3 nucleotides are TGTGCCAGCTGGGACACCACTACCGATCAGCCCCAGCATTTT. Translated: CASWDTTTDQPQHF.

The chain carries TRBV5-1 and TRBJ2-2, with TRBD1 matching over 8 bases. The CDR3 totals 14 residues. CDR1 is SGHRS, CDR2 YFSETQ, per germline. V lost 4 bases and J lost 4; bases outside the gene matches: 3. The CDR3 protein is CASSRTGSTGELFF. DNA of the CDR3: TGCGCCAGCAGCAGGACAGGGAGCACCGGGGAGCTGTTTTTT.

This clone was observed once. The V gene is TRBV10-3, the J gene TRBJ2-1; D is perhaps TRBD1 (5 bases). The V end lost 3 bases, the J end lost 7 bases, and 10 bases lay between the germline ends. CDR3 size: 13 residues. Germline V gives CDR1 ENHRY, CDR2 SYGVKD. The CDR3 DNA reads TGTGCCATCAGTGACAGGGCGTTGAATGAGCAGTTCTTC. It encodes CAISDRALNEQFF.

V gene TRBV30 combines with J gene TRBJ2-3, with 9 bases identical to TRBD1. This CDR3 spans 17 amino acids. V shed 3 bases, J shed 4 bases, and the junction held 14 bases outside the gene matches. The germline V gene encodes CDR1 GTSNPN and CDR2 SVGIG (reference sequence). CDR3 bases: TGTGCCTGGAGGGACTTACCGGGACAGGGAAAACCAGATACGCAGTATTTT. It is translated as CAWRDLPGQGKPDTQYF.

The chain uses TRBV5-4 and TRBJ1-2; D call uncertain. The ends were cut back, 0 bases at V and 2 bases at J, with 8 bases in the middle. Germline V gene lookup returns CDR1 SGHNT and CDR2 YYREEE (reference sequence). The CDR3 is 14 amino acids. The CDR3: CASSLEWENYGYTF. CDR3 in DNA: TGTGCCAGCAGCTTGGAATGGGAGAACTATGGCTACACCTTC.

The gene calls are TRBV5-1 and TRBJ2-5, with TRBD1 matching 7 bases. CDR1 is SGHRS and CDR2 is YFSETQ in the germline V gene. The V gene end was trimmed by 4 bases and the J gene end by 3 bases; junction bases not matched to a gene: 3. The CDR3 has 13 amino acids. The DNA for the CDR3 is TGCGCCAGCAGCCGTACAGGGGAAGAGACCCAGTACTTC. Protein product: CASSRTGEETQYF.

This sequence joins TRBV5-1 and TRBJ2-7; D call uncertain. Deletions cut 0 bases from V and 6 bases from J, with 7 bases between. Germline values: CDR1 SGHRS, CDR2 YFSETQ. The CDR3 is 12 residues long. The CDR3 sequence is CASSLGKGEQYF. CDR3 in DNA: TGCGCCAGCAGCTTGGGGAAGGGCGAGCAGTACTTC.

In this sample, this clone turned up once. In DNA form, the CDR3 reads TGTGCCAGCAGCTTAAATGGGGTTGGTCAGCCCCAGCATTTT. Amino acid sequence: CASSLNGVGQPQHF. The chain uses TRBV11-2 and TRBJ1-5, with D uncertain. This CDR3 contains 14 residues. The V gene's germline CDR1 is SGHAT and CDR2 FQNNGV. The germline V and J ends were trimmed by 2 bases and 6 bases, with 11 bases remaining between them.

The rearrangement uses TRBV7-2 and TRBJ1-2; D remains unclear. V gave up 4 bases and J gave up 3 bases, with 9 bases separating them. Germline lookup yields CDR1 SGHTA and CDR2 FQGNSA. The CDR3 contains 13 residues. Here the CDR3 reads CASSYLVDYGYTF. Written as DNA, the CDR3 is TGTGCCAGCAGCTACCTTGTCGACTATGGCTACACCTTC.

The chain employs TRBV19 and TRBJ1-5; no reliable D call. Trimming left V 4 bases short and J 10 bases short, with 17 bases between. CDR1 LNHDA and CDR2 SQIVND come from the germline V gene (reference sequence). There are 14 residues in the CDR3. The CDR3 protein is CASSTTSIYYPQHF. Written as DNA, the CDR3 is TGTGCCAGTAGTACAACATCGATTTACTATCCCCAGCATTTT.

This chain connects TRBV4-1 to TRBJ2-1; D unresolved. The germline gives CDR1 MGHRA, CDR2 YSYEKL. The CDR3 spans 17 residues. Trimming stripped 0 bases from V and 0 bases from J, with 12 bases between. The chain's CDR3 is CASSQDDGVSSYNEQFF. The CDR3 coding sequence is TGCGCCAGCAGCCAAGATGATGGCGTGAGCTCCTACAATGAGCAGTTCTTC.

The V and J genes are TRBV7-8 and TRBJ1-4, with unresolved D. This CDR3 has 15 residues. Trimming took 5 bases from V and 8 from J, leaving 18 bases between them. Germline CDR1 and CDR2: SGHVS and FQNEAQ. CDR3 bases: TGTGCCAGCAGCCAACAACGGACCGAGTGGGAAAAACTGTTTTTT. It translates to CASSQQRTEWEKLFF.

The chain employs TRBV5-6 and TRBJ2-6; no clear D gene. This CDR3 has 14 amino acids. With 4 bases removed from V and 0 bases from J, the gap between germline ends came to 5 bases. Germline V CDR1 and CDR2: SGHDT, YYEEEE. This CDR3 reads CASSPVSGANVLTF. The DNA for the CDR3 is TGTGCCAGCAGCCCAGTCTCTGGGGCCAACGTCCTGACTTTC.

The chain couples TRBV4-1 to TRBJ1-1; tentative D call: TRBD1 (5 bases). Germline CDR1 reads MGHRA; CDR2 reads YSYEKL. V dropped 0 bases and J dropped 5 bases, with 13 bases sitting between them. CDR3 length: 15 amino acids. The CDR3 DNA reads as TGCGCCAGCAGCCAAGATAGAGCCCGGGGGACTGAAGCTTTCTTT. It is translated as CASSQDRARGTEAFF.

The J gene is TRBJ1-1, the V gene TRBV2; D gene unclear. Germline V gene sequence: CDR1 SNHLY, CDR2 FYNNEI. This CDR3 contains 14 residues. V dropped 3 bases and J dropped 4 bases, with 12 bases sitting between them. The DNA for the CDR3 is TGTGCCAGCAGTGATTCGCCGATTGTCACTGAAGCTTTCTTT. This encodes CASSDSPIVTEAFF.

This clone came up once. This rearrangement joins TRBV10-3 to TRBJ2-7; 7 bases are shared with TRBD1. This CDR3 has 15 residues. With V trimmed by 3 bases and J by 4 bases, 9 bases remained unmatched. Germline-derived CDR1 and CDR2 are ENHRY and SYGVKD. The CDR3 sequence is CAISDRTGTIYEQYF. The CDR3 DNA is TGTGCCATCAGTGATCGGACAGGTACGATTTACGAGCAGTACTTC.

This rearrangement joins TRBV14 to TRBJ1-2, with D unresolved. The V gene lost 1 base and the J gene lost 1 base, with 4 bases spanning the gap. The CDR3 has 13 amino acids. Germline V gene lookup returns CDR1 SGHDN and CDR2 FVKESK. The CDR3 bases are TGTGCCAGCAGCCAAGCATTTAACTATGGCTACACCTTC. Translated, it gives CASSQAFNYGYTF.

The chain combines TRBV27 with TRBJ1-6; no firm D call. The germline V gene has CDR1 MNHEY and CDR2 SMNVEV (reference sequence). The CDR3 is 14 amino acids. V dropped 6 bases and J dropped 6 bases, with 12 bases sitting between them. The DNA for the CDR3 is TGTGCCAGCAGACCCTTGGGATCTAATTCACCCCTCCACTTT. It translates to CASRPLGSNSPLHF.

The chain uses TRBV19 and TRBJ1-5; TRBD1 aligns across 9 bases. The CDR3 extends over 17 amino acids. V gave up 5 bases and J gave up 0 bases; unmatched junction bases: 8. Germline CDR1 LNHDA, CDR2 SQIVND (reference sequence). The CDR3 DNA is TGTGCCAGTAGTGCCCGGACAGGGGAATATAGCAATCAGCCCCAGCATTTT. This sequence encodes CASSARTGEYSNQPQHF.

Only a few counts were recorded for this clone. V and J are TRBV27 and TRBJ1-1; 8 bases match TRBD1. Trimming cost V 6 bases and J 1 base; bases outside gene matches: 10. This CDR3 contains 16 residues. Germline V gene data show CDR1 as MNHEY and CDR2 as SMNVEV (reference sequence). CDR3 residues: CASRGDRGSRNTEAFF. CDR3 DNA sequence: TGTGCCAGCAGGGGAGACAGGGGAAGTAGGAACACTGAAGCTTTCTTT.

V usage is TRBV15 and J usage is TRBJ1-1, with D hard to call. V lost 1 base to trimming and J lost 5 bases, with 8 bases between them. Germline loops: CDR1 LNHNV, CDR2 YYDKDF (reference sequence). The CDR3 has 13 amino acids. The CDR3 here is CATSRVPPTEAFF. Written as DNA, the CDR3 is TGTGCCACCAGCAGAGTCCCACCGACTGAAGCTTTCTTT.

The chain is built from TRBV7-2 and TRBJ2-2, with 8 bases matching TRBD2. Trimming at V came to 3 bases and at J to 4 bases, leaving 4 bases not matched to a gene. CDR1 is SGHTA and CDR2 is FQGNSA in the germline V gene. This CDR3 spans 15 amino acids. The CDR3 spells CASSLVAGLTGELFF. The CDR3 DNA reads TGTGCCAGCAGCTTGGTAGCGGGACTCACCGGGGAGCTGTTTTTT.

The V and J genes are TRBV6-1 and TRBJ2-7; 9 bases agree with TRBD2. The CDR3 extends over 14 amino acids. Germline V gene data show CDR1 as MNHNS and CDR2 as SASEGT. The junction had 7 bases not matched to a gene; V was cut back by 5 bases and J by 5 bases. CDR3 amino acids: CASSFSGRIHEQYF. In DNA form, the CDR3 reads TGTGCCAGCAGTTTTAGCGGGAGAATCCACGAGCAGTACTTC.

The chain links TRBV5-1 to TRBJ2-7, with D tentatively TRBD2 (5 bases). Deletions cut 0 bases from V and 2 bases from J, with 12 bases between. Germline loops: CDR1 SGHRS, CDR2 YFSETQ. The CDR3 has 15 residues. In nucleotides, the CDR3 is TGCGCCAGCAGCTTGGATAGCCGGGGTCCCTACGAGCAGTACTTC. It yields the protein CASSLDSRGPYEQYF.

This chain joins TRBV2 and TRBJ2-7, with 7 bases that match TRBD2. Per germline, CDR1 SNHLY and CDR2 FYNNEI. J was trimmed by 6 bases and V by 4 bases; bases with no gene match: 9. The CDR3 totals 14 residues. CDR3 region: CASSGRGTPFEQYF. The CDR3 region has the DNA TGTGCCAGCAGTGGGCGGGGGACCCCCTTCGAGCAGTACTTC.

The CDR3, as DNA: TGTGCCTGGAGTCCGGTCCAACTTCCTCGGCATGAGCAGTTCTTC. Encoded protein: CAWSPVQLPRHEQFF. V is TRBV30 and J is TRBJ2-1, with D unresolved. Germline V CDR1 and CDR2: GTSNPN, SVGIG (reference sequence). This CDR3 is 15 amino acids long. V lost 2 bases and J 8 bases, leaving 19 bases between the germline ends.